This T cell receptor beta chain was found in a study of cytomegalovirus exposure and HLA in healthy donors. Study-wide points: It was reported that the classifier diagnosed cytomegalovirus status with high specificity and sensitivity in both the original and validation cohorts. A later analysis by the authors found several of the most significant clusters apparently linked to common viral pathogens. Analysis was carried out at a later point, and it linked a missense DCLRE1C variant to TCR beta V- and J-gene trimming.

PCR amplification relied on 60 Vbeta primers (plus 13 Jbeta primers). The table came from immunoSEQ multiplex PCR; TCRdb's copy has only in-frame clones and leaves some out. The sample holds about 110,000 clones, 80% to 85% seen once. The junction had 3 bases not matched to a gene; V was cut back by 3 bases and J by 2 bases. Germline V gene lookup returns CDR1 LGHNT and CDR2 FRNRAP. The CDR3 has 14 residues. Comments on this clone: The antigen is unknown.

V and J are TRBV12-5 and TRBJ2-7, with 8 bases that match TRBD1. The sequencing input was PBMCs. The sequence derives from a woman in her twenties or thirties in good health and CMV-seronegative. For the CDR3, the DNA is TGTGCTAGTGGTTTTGACAGGGGTCCCTACGAGCAGTACTTC. The encoded protein is CASGFDRGPYEQYF.